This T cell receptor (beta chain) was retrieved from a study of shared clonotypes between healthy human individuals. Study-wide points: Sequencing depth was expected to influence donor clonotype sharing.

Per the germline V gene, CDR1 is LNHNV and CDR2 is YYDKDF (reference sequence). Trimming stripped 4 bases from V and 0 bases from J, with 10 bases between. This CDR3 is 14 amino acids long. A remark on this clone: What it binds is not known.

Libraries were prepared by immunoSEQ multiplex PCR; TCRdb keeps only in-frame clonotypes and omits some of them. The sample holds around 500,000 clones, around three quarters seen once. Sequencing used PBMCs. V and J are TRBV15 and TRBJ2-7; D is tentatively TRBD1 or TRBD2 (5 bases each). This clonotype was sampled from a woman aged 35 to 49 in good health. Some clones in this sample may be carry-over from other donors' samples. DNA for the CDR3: TGTGCCACCAGCACCAGCGGACACTCCTACGAGCAGTACTTC. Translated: CATSTSGHSYEQYF.